This T cell receptor (beta chain) was sequenced for a study of cytomegalovirus exposure and HLA in healthy donors. Use of 60 Vbeta and 13 Jbeta primers characterized the PCR. The repertoire was sequenced with immunoSEQ multiplex PCR; TCRdb's copy has only in-frame clones and lacks some. The table includes about 65,000 clones, around 62% detected once. Germline V gene data show CDR1 as MNHEY and CDR2 as SVGAGI. V shed 6 bases and J shed 0 bases, with 12 bases lying between them. The CDR3 loop spans 14 amino acids. This sequence joins TRBV6-5 and TRBJ2-7; a weak D match, TRBD2 (6 bases). The source of this sequence is a man aged 25-45 years in good health and CMV-seronegative. What was sequenced was PBMCs. The CDR3 is CASRRDSSSYEQYF. The CDR3 coding sequence is TGTGCCAGCAGACGGGACTCAAGCTCCTACGAGCAGTACTTC.